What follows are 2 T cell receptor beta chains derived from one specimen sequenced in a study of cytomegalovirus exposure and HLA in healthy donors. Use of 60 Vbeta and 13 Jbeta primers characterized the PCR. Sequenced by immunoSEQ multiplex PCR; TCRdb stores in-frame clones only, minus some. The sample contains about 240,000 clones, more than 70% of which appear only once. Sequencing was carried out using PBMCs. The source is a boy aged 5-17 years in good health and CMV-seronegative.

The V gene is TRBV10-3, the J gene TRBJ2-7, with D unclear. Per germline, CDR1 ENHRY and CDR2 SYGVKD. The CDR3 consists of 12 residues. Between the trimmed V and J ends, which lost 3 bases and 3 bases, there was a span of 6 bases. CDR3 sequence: CAISDSRYEQYF. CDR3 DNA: TGTGCCATCAGTGACTCCCGCTACGAGCAGTACTTC.

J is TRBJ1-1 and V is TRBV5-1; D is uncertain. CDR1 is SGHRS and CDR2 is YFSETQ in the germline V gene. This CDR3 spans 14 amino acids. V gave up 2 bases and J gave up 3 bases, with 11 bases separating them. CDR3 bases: TGCGCCAGCAGCTTCGGGGTTCGGGACACTGAAGCTTTCTTT. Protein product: CASSFGVRDTEAFF. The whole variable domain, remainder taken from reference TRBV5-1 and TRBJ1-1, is KAGVTQTPRYLIKTRGQQVTLSCSPISGHRSVSWYQQTPGQGLQFLFEYFSETQRNKGNFPGRFSGRQFSNSRSEMNVSTLELGDSALYLCASSFGVRDTEAFFGQGTRLTVV.